The source of this T cell receptor beta chain is a study of PD-1 blockade in classical Hodgkin lymphoma. Overall study findings and caveats: Newly diagnosed patients had diversity similar to the baseline diversity of complete responders. By C4D1 there was a significant rise in CD4+ TCR diversity but not in CD8+ TCR diversity. Newly diagnosed patients reportedly had lower baseline TCR diversity than healthy donors.

In its sample, this clone was seen a few times. The antigen is unknown. Indicated time point: cycle 4 day 1 (C4D1), after less than 7 weeks of nivolumab. All trial patients relapsed after autologous stem cell transplantation. Magnetic negative selection of thawed PBMCs yielded the CD8+ T cells. Per germline, CDR1 SGHDT and CDR2 YYEEEE. The germline V and J ends were trimmed by 4 bases and 11 bases, with 15 bases remaining between them. The CDR3 has 12 amino acids. TCRdb's copy holds only in-frame clones and misses some; the assay was immunoSEQ multiplex PCR. This table has approximately 16,000 clones, around 86% appearing once.

This receptor was obtained from a human donor with classical Hodgkin lymphoma. Material: CD8+ T cells from blood, obtained before the fourth cycle of nivolumab. The chain combines TRBV5-6 with TRBJ1-1; D ambiguous. The CDR3 spells CASSKDPSEAFF. The CDR3 DNA follows: TGTGCCAGCAGCAAGGACCCAAGCGAGGCTTTCTTT.